The rows below give T cell receptor beta chains drawn from one sample of a study of T-cell reconstitution after alpha-beta-depleted transplantation in children. Using its own MiXCR run on the PCR reads, TCRdb lists one record per CDR3 protein. Here the sample spans hundreds of thousands of distinct CDR3 sequences, roughly 15% being singletons. The sequencing here drew on PBMCs, mostly from graft donor cells, taken 360 days after TCRalphabeta/CD19-depleted stem cell transplant. The receptor set was obtained from a male patient aged 2-9 years who had a stem cell transplant for acute lymphoblastic leukemia, so the T cells may come from the graft donor. Each CDR3 is given with its conserved first and last residue.

>12|TRBJ2-1|TRBV28
CASSLVSVEQFF
>11|TRBJ2-3|TRBV29-1
CSVEGLDTQYF
>14|TRBJ2-7|TRBV3-1
CASSLLAGVSEQYF
>17|TRBJ2-5|TRBV29-1
CSVFRLAGGGYQETQYF
>15|TRBJ2-7|TRBV20-1
CSARAPGRASYEQYF
>14|TRBJ2-7|TRBV5-1
CASSLVARGYEQYF
>14|TRBJ1-5|TRBV12-3/TRBV12-4
CASSLGRVNQPQHF
>15|TRBJ1-4|TRBV12-3/TRBV12-4
CASSSFQGPNEKLFF
>13|TRBJ1-5|TRBV12-3/TRBV12-4
CASSLARGQPQHF
>12|TRBJ1-5|TRBV10-3
CAIGDSNQPQHF
>14|TRBJ2-5|TRBV6-5
CASSYWGSQETQYF
>16|TRBJ1-1|TRBV10-3
CAISESMEVRNTEAFF
>12|TRBJ2-1|TRBV15
CATSRWENEQFF
>11|TRBJ1-1|TRBV20-1
CSAIRGTEAFF
>13|TRBJ2-5|TRBV20-1
CSAHRLAEETQYF
>17|TRBJ2-7|TRBV7-2
CASSLVPGGILSYEQYF
>15|TRBJ2-7|TRBV9
CASSVGTSGKYEQYF
>14|TRBJ1-2|TRBV4-2
CASSPQQGGSSYTF
>16|TRBJ2-5|TRBV28
CASSLPGAGGKETQYF
>14|TRBJ2-1|TRBV28
CASLNRRSYNEQFF
>13|TRBJ2-7|TRBV12-3/TRBV12-4
CASSPLRGDEQYF
>15|TRBJ2-7|TRBV4-3
CASSQSGRGSYEQYF
>18|TRBJ2-1|TRBV19
CASSLRTLLAPPYNEQFF
>13|TRBJ1-3|TRBV29-1
CSVGGSPGNTIYF
>16|TRBJ2-6|TRBV6-2/TRBV6-3
CASSQSRYSGANVLTF
>13|TRBJ2-1|TRBV10-3
CAISGKYYNEQFF
>16|TRBJ2-1|TRBV4-2
CASSQDAASGSLEQFF
>11|TRBJ2-4|TRBV20-1
CSANGLYIQYF
>14|TRBJ2-1|TRBV7-2
CASSLNSYANEQFF
>16|TRBJ2-3|TRBV5-1
CASSPRTGQGTDTQYF
>15|TRBJ2-1|TRBV9
CASSSEDKGYNEQFF
>17|TRBJ1-3|TRBV29-1
CSVANPRTASSGNTIYF
>14|TRBJ2-1|TRBV19
CASSPGASVGEQFF
>15|TRBJ2-3|TRBV7-2
CASSVAGYRRDTQYF
>15|TRBJ2-3|TRBV12-3/TRBV12-4
CASSLGGGSTDTQYF
>14|TRBJ2-1|TRBV27
CASSEQISYNEQFF
>17|TRBJ2-7|TRBV20-1
CSARDLRASYSSYEQYF
>10|TRBJ1-4|TRBV2
CASGEEKLFF
>14|TRBJ1-5|TRBV20-1
CSARRSNSNQPQHF
>16|TRBJ2-2|TRBV5-1
CASSLAGGRLAGELFF
>14|TRBJ2-2|TRBV19
CASTLGANTGELFF
>14|TRBJ2-3|TRBV9
CASSASGNTDTQYF
>22|TRBJ2-1|TRBV4-2
CASSQHPENRLAGAGDYNEQFF
>11|TRBJ2-5|TRBV29-1
CSVGLRETQYF
>13|TRBJ1-5|TRBV5-1
CASSLGFNQPQHF
>17|TRBJ2-7|TRBV6-2/TRBV6-3
CASSLTTDSSHWDEQYF
>14|TRBJ2-5|TRBV9
CASSVETTGETQYF
>14|TRBJ1-5|TRBV27
CASTSDRGNQPQHF
>15|TRBJ2-1|TRBV12-3/TRBV12-4
CASILGAGGGYEQFF
>18|TRBJ2-1|TRBV4-1
CASSPKSPGQGILYEQFF